The clone carrying this T cell receptor beta chain has a handful of counts. Its matching antigen is unknown. One entry per CDR3 protein, called by TCRdb with MiXCR from the reads. The sample records 100,000 to 150,000 distinct CDR3 sequences, approximately 9.2% being singletons. This sample is drawn from a study of T cell repertoires in cytomegalovirus infection. Looking at the study overall: Both CMV infection and a matching HLA type were indicated by public TCR beta signatures. General study findings and limits: Frequencies of public TCR beta families were cumulated, and this identified carriers of CMV plus the relevant HLA. HLA-C-restricted CMV clonotypes gave the most frequent clonotype in two of eight donors.

The CDR3 runs 15 residues. Germline CDR1 reads KGHSH; CDR2 reads LQKENI. V shed 3 bases, J shed 2 bases, and the junction held 6 bases outside the gene matches. This TCR was recovered from a human donor in good health (CMV status not recorded). Some clones in this sample may be carry-over from other donors' samples. The sequencing input was PBMCs. The chain combines TRBV18 with TRBJ1-2; 7 bases align to TRBD1. CDR3 nucleotide sequence: TGTGCCAGCTCACCCAGGGGGACACCCAACTATGGCTACACCTTC. It yields the protein CASSPRGTPNYGYTF. Filled out from reference TRBV18 and TRBJ1-2, the complete variable domain reads NAGVMQNPRHLVRRRGQEARLRCSPMKGHSHVYWYRQLPEEGLKFMVYLQKENIIDESGMPKERFSAEFPKEGPSILRIQQVVRGDSAAYFCASSPRGTPNYGYTFGSGTRLTVV.